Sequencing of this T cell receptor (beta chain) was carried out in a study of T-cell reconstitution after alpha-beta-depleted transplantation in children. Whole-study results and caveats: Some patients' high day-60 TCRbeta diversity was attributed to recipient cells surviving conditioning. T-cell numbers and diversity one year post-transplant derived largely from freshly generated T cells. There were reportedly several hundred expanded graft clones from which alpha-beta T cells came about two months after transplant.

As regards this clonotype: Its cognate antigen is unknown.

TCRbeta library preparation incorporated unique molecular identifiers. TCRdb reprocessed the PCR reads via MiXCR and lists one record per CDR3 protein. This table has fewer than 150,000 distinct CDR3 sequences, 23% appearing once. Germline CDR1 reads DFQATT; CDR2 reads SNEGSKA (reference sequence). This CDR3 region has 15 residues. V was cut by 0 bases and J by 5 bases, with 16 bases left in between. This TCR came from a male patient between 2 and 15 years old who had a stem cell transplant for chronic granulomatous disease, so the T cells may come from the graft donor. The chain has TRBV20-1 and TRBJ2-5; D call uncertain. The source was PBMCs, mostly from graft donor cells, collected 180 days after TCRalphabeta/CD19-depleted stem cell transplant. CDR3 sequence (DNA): TGCAGTGCTAGAGATCTTGGCATAAGGCGGGAGACCCAGTACTTC. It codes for CSARDLGIRRETQYF.